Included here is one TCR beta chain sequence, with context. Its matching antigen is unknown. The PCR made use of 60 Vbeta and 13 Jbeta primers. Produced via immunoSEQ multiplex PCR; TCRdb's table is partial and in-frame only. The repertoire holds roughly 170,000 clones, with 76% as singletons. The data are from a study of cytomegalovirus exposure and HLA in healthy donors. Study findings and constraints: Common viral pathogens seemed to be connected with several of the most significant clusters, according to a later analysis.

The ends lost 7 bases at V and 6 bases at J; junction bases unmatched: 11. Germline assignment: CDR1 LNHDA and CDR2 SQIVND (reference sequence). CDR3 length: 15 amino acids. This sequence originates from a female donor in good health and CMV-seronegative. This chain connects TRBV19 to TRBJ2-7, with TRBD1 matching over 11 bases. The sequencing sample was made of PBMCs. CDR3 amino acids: CASTLGTGGSPEQYF. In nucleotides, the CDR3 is TGTGCCAGTACCCTCGGGACAGGGGGATCTCCCGAGCAGTACTTC. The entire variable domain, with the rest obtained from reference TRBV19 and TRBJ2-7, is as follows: DGGITQSPKYLFRKEGQNVTLSCEQNLNHDAMYWYRQDPGQGLRLIYYSQIVNDFQKGDIAEGYSVSREKKESFPLTVTSAQKNPTAFYLCASTLGTGGSPEQYFGPGTRLTVT.